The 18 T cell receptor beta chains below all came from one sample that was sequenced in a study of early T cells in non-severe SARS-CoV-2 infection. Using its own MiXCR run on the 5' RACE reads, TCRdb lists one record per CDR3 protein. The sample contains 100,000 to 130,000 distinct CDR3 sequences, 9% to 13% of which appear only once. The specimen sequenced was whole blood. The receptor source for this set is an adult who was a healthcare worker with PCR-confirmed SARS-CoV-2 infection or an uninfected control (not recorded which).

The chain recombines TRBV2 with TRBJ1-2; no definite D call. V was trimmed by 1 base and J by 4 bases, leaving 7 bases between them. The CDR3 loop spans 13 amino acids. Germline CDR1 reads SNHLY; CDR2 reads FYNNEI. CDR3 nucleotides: TGTGCCAGCAGTGAAGGGCTCGTCTATGGCTACACCTTC. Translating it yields CASSEGLVYGYTF.

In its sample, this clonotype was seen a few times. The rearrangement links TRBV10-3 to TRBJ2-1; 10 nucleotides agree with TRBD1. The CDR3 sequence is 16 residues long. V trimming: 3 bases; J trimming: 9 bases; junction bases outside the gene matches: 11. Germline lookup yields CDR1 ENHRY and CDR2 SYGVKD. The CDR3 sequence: CAISDLPGQGKGEQFF. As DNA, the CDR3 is TGTGCCATCAGTGATCTACCGGGACAGGGGAAGGGTGAGCAGTTCTTC.

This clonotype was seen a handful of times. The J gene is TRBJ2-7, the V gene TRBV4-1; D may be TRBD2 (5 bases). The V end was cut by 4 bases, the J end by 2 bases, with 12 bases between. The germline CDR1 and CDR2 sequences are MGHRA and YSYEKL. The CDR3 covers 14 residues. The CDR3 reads CASSLKGGPYEQYF. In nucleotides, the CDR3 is TGCGCCAGCAGCCTGAAAGGAGGCCCCTACGAGCAGTACTTC.

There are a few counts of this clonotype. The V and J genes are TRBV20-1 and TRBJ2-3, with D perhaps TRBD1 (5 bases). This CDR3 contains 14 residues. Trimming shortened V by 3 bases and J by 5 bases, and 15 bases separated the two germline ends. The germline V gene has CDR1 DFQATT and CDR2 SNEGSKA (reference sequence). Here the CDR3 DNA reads TGCAGTGCTAGGCAGAGTCAGGGCGTAGATACGCAGTATTTT. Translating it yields CSARQSQGVDTQYF.

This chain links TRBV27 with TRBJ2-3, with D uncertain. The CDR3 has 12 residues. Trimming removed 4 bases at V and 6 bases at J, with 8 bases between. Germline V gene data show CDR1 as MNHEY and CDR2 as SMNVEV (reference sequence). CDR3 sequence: CASSSPPDTQYF. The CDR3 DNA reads TGTGCCAGCAGTTCCCCCCCGGATACGCAGTATTTT.

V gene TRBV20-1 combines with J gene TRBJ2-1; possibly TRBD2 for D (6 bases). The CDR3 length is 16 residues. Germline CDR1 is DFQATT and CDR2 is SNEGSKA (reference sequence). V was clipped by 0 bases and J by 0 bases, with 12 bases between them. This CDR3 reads CSARDLGGASYNEQFF. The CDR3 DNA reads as TGCAGTGCTAGAGATTTAGGCGGGGCCTCCTACAATGAGCAGTTCTTC.

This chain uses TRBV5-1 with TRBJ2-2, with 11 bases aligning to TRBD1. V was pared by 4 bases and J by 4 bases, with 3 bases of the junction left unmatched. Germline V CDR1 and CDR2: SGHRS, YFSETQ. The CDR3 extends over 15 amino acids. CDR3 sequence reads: CASSGQGAGTGELFF. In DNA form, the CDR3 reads TGCGCCAGCAGCGGACAGGGGGCGGGCACCGGGGAGCTGTTTTTT.

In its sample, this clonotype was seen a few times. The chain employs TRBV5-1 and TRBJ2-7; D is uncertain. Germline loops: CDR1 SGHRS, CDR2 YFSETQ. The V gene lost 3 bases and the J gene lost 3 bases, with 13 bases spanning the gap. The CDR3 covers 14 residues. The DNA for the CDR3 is TGCGCCAGCAGCTCAGCCGACTTGGACTACGAGCAGTACTTC. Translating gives CASSSADLDYEQYF.

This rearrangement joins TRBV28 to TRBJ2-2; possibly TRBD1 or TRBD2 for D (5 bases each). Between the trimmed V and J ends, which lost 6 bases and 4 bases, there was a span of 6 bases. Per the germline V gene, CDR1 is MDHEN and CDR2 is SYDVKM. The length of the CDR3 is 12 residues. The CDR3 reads CASRGVTGELFF. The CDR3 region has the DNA TGTGCCAGCAGGGGGGTCACCGGGGAGCTGTTTTTT.

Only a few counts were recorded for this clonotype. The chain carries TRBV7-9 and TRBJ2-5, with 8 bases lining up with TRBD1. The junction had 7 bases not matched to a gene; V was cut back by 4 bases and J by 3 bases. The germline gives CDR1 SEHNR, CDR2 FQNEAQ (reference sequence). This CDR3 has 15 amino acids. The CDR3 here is CASSSTGQGEETQYF. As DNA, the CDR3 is TGTGCCAGCAGCTCCACCGGACAGGGCGAAGAGACCCAGTACTTC.

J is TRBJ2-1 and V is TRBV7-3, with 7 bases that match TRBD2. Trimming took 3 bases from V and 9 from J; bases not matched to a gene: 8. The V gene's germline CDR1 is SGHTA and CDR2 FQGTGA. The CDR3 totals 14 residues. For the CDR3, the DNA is TGTGCCAGCAGCTTGGGCGGGAGCCAGAGTGAGCAGTTCTTC. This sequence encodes CASSLGGSQSEQFF.

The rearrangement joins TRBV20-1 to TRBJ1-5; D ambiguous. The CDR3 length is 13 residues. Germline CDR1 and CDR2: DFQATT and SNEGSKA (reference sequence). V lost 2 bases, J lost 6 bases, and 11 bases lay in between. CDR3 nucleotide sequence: TGCAGTGCTAGAAAAGGACTGGGTCAGCCCCAGCATTTT. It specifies CSARKGLGQPQHF.

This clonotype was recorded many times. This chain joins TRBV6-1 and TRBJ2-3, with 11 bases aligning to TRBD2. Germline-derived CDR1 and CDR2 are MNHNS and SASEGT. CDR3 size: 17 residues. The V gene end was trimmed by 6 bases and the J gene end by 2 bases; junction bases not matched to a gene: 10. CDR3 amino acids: CASRKPGLAESTDTQYF. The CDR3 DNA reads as TGTGCCAGCAGGAAACCGGGACTAGCGGAATCCACAGATACGCAGTATTTT.

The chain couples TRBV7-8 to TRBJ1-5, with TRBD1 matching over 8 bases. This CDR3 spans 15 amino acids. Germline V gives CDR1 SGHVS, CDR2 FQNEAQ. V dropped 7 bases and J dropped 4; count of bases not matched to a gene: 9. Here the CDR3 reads CASTDLDRVNQPQHF. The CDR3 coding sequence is TGTGCCAGCACCGACCTGGACAGGGTAAATCAGCCCCAGCATTTT.

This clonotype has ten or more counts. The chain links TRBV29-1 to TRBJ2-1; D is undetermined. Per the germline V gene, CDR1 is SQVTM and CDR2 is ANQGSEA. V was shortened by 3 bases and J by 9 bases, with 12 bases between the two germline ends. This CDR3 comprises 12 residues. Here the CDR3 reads CSVDWRPGEQFF. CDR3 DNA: TGCAGCGTTGATTGGCGACCTGGTGAGCAGTTCTTC.

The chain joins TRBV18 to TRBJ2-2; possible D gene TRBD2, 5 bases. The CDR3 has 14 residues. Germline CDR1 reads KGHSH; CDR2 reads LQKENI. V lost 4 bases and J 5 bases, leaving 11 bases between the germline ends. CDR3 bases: TGTGCCAGCTCACTCCCCGGACTGACCGGGGAGCTGTTTTTT. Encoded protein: CASSLPGLTGELFF.

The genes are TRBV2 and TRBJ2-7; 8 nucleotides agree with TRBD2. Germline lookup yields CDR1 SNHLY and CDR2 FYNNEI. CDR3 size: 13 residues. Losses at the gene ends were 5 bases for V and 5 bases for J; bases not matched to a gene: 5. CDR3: CASSPGTRNEQYF. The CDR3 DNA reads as TGTGCCAGCAGTCCCGGGACTAGAAACGAGCAGTACTTC. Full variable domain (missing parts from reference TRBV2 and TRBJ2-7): EPEVTQTPSHQVTQMGQEVILRCVPISNHLYFYWYRQILGQKVEFLVSFYNNEISEKSEIFDDQFSVERPDGSNFTLKIRSTKLEDSAMYFCASSPGTRNEQYFGPGTRLTVT.

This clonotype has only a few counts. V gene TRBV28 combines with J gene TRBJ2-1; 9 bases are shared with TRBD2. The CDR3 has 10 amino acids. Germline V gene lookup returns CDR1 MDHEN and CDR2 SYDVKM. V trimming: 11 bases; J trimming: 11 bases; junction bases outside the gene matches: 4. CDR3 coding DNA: TGTGCCGGCGGGGGGGGAAAGCAGTTCTTC. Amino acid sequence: CAGGGGKQFF.